The present TCR beta chain was sequenced within a study of a mutant IDH1 vaccine in newly diagnosed glioma. About the research overall: With temozolomide cycles, or 4-6 weeks after radiotherapy alone, vaccination was started.

V lost 5 bases, J lost 6 bases, and 4 bases stayed unmatched. Germline CDR1 is SGHNT and CDR2 is YYREEE (reference sequence). The CDR3 has 12 amino acids. This table comes from immunoSEQ multiplex PCR, and its TCRdb copy is limited to in-frame clones, with some not included. Of around 70,000 clones listed, around 82% were seen once; the top ten hold more than 10%. On this clone itself: Its matching antigen is unknown.

Time point specified: week 35, safety follow-up. One vaccine dose held 300 ug of mutant IDH1 20-mer peptide and came with topical imiquimod. Each tumor in the donors was a new WHO grade 3 or 4 astrocytoma, IDH1-mutant and ATRX-lost. This TCR was sampled from a man younger than 30 with glioma. The V gene is TRBV5-4, the J gene TRBJ1-2; 7 bases agree with TRBD1. The sample in question was PBMCs, obtained from a glioma patient whose treatment included an IDH1 peptide vaccine. As DNA, the CDR3 is TGTGCCAGCAGAATAGGACAGGATGGCTACACCTTC. Its translation: CASRIGQDGYTF. Full variable domain (rest looked up from reference TRBV5-4 and TRBJ1-2): ETGVTQSPTHLIKTRGQQVTLRCSSQSGHNTVSWYQQALGQGPQFIFQYYREEENGRGNFPPRFSGLQFPNYSSELNVNALELDDSALYLCASRIGQDGYTFGSGTRLTVV.